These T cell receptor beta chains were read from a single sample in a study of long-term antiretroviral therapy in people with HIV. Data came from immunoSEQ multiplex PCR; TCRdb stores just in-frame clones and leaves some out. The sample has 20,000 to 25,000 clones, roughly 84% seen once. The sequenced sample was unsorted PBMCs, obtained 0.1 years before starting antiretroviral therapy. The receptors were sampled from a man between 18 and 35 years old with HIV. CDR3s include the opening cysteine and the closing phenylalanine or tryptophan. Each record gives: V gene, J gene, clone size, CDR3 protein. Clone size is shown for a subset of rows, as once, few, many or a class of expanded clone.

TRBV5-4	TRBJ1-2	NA	CASSRPDGRVGGYTF
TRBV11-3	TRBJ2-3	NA	CASSSTGAVDTQYF
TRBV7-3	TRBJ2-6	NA	CASSPLWGSGANVLTF
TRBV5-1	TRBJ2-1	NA	CASSRDGYNEQFF
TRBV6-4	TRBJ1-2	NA	CASSESPGLGGYGYTF
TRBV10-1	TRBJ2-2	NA	CASSPTSFANTGELFF
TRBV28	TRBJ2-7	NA	CASSLSVAYEQYF
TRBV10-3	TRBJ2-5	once	CAISDHDSVGVAETQYF
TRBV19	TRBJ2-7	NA	CASSIAGTGSYEQYF
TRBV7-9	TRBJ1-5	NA	CASSLGSTRQPQHF
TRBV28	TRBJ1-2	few	CASSFDLDYGYTF
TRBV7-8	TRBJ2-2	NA	CASSLSVLATGELFF
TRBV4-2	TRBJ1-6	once	CASSQVVGDYNSPLHF
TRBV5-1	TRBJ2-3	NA	CASSLVPLITDTQYF
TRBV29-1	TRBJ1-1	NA	CSVYGRENTEAFF
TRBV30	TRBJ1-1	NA	CAWILEGGTEAFF
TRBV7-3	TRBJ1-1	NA	CASSLGPVLNTEAFF
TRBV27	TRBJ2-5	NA	CASSLSGGGSREQYF
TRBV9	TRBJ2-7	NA	CASSAGATGSSYEQYF
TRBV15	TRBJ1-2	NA	CATSGLRGEGSGYTF
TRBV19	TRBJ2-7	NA	CASSQGGQGYYEQYF
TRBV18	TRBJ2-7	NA	CASSPLGTGEVEQYF
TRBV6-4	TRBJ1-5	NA	CASRHRGRSNQPQHF
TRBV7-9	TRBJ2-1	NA	CASSLTIPGYNEQFF
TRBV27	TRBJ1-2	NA	CASSSNRGSYGYTF
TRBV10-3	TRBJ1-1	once	CAISNHGTVEAFF
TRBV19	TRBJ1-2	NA	CASSITVVEYGYTF
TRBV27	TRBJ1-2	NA	CASSPLQGYGYTF
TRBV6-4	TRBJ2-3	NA	CASSGGASDTQYF
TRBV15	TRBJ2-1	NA	CATSMGQGRKEQFF
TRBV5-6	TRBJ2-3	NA	CASSLRSTDTQYF
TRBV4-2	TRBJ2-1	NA	CASSQEGGSPYNEQFF
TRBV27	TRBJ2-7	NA	CASSSPRLAGGPYEQYF
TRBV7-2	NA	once	CASSLVGTELFF
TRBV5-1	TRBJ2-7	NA	CASSRDRPGPYEQYF
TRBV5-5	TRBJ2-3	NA	CASSFGAGITDTQYF
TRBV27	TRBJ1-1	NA	CASSLGGAFRTEAFF
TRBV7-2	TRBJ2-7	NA	CASTTSGLADSYEQYF
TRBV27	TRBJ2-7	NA	CASSYAGQGVPYEQYF
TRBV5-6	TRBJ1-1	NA	CASSLSSVWNTEAFF
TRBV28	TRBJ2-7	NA	CASSSHLGSTSYEQYF
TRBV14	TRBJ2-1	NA	CASSHVDEQFF
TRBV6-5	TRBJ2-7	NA	CASSYAATDYEQYF
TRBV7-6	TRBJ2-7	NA	CASSLGTGGAEQYF
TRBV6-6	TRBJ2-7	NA	CASGRGPTYEQYF
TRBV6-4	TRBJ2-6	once	CASSQGQPEFSGANVLTF